A single sample gave rise to the 17 T cell receptor beta chains below, sequenced in a study of shared clonotypes between healthy human individuals. The repertoire was sequenced with immunoSEQ multiplex PCR; TCRdb's copy has only in-frame clones and lacks some. Among under 2,500,000 clones, approximately 96% were seen once, and the ten largest hold 0.13%. The sample consisted of naive CD4+ T cells sorted from blood. This sample's subset: CD45RA+ positively selected. The receptors derive from a man younger than 30 in good health.

The chain employs TRBV6-1 and TRBJ1-3; D gene unclear. The V end was cut by 3 bases, the J end by 0 bases, with 6 bases between. This CDR3 comprises 14 residues. Germline CDR1 MNHNS, CDR2 SASEGT. DNA of the CDR3: TGTGCCAGCAGTGATACATTCTCTGGAAACACCATATATTTT. Protein: CASSDTFSGNTIYF.

A note on this clone: The same CDR3 also results from other DNA sequences found in this sample. The rearrangement joins TRBV5-6 to TRBJ2-1; a possible D gene is TRBD2 (5 bases). The ends were cut back, 1 base at V and 4 bases at J, with 9 bases in the middle. The CDR3 sequence is 14 residues long. Germline V lookup: CDR1 SGHDT, CDR2 YYEEEE. CDR3 sequence: CASSLSGRYNEQFF. The CDR3 region has the DNA TGTGCCAGCAGCTTGAGCGGAAGATACAATGAGCAGTTCTTC.

V is TRBV11-1 and J is TRBJ1-5; a possible D gene is TRBD1 (5 bases). Germline V CDR1 and CDR2: SGHAT, FQDESV (reference sequence). The CDR3 covers 15 residues. The ends were cut back, 2 bases at V and 4 bases at J, with 12 bases in the middle. This CDR3 reads CASSLTPDRNQPQHF. In DNA form, the CDR3 reads TGTGCCAGCAGCTTAACCCCAGACAGAAATCAGCCCCAGCATTTT.

The CDR3 loop reads CASSLYPAATSTDTQYF. CDR3 sequence (DNA): TGCGCCAGCAGCCTATACCCAGCGGCAACTAGCACAGATACGCAGTATTTT. The rearrangement links TRBV5-1 to TRBJ2-3; D might be TRBD2 (5 bases). The CDR3 totals 17 residues. Trimming removed 4 bases at V and 0 bases at J, with 18 bases between. The germline CDR1 and CDR2 sequences are SGHRS and YFSETQ.

The CDR3: CASSLGQVLTEAFF. CDR3 nucleotides: TGTGCCAGCAGCCTAGGACAGGTTCTCACTGAAGCTTTCTTT. V usage is TRBV5-4 and J usage is TRBJ1-1, with TRBD1 matching over 7 bases. The germline gives CDR1 SGHNT, CDR2 YYREEE (reference sequence). Unmatched junction bases numbered 7, after V lost 4 bases and J lost 4 bases. The CDR3 runs to 14 residues.

The chain employs TRBV6-5 and TRBJ2-7; weak D call: TRBD1 (6 bases). The CDR3 has 15 residues. Germline lookup yields CDR1 MNHEY and CDR2 SVGAGI. V gave up 2 bases and J gave up 2 bases, with 13 bases separating them. The CDR3: CASSYGAGEAYEQYF. The CDR3 bases are TGTGCCAGCAGTTACGGGGCAGGGGAAGCCTACGAGCAGTACTTC.

This CDR3 is CASSLSLSFNTEAFF. The CDR3 bases are TGTGCCAGCAGCTTAAGCTTGAGCTTTAACACTGAAGCTTTCTTT. The chain uses TRBV11-2 and TRBJ1-1, with unresolved D. The CDR3 sequence is 15 residues long. Germline V lookup: CDR1 SGHAT, CDR2 FQNNGV. The V and J ends lost 2 bases and 2 bases respectively, with 12 bases between them. The whole variable domain, remainder taken from reference TRBV11-2 and TRBJ1-1, is EAGVAQSPRYKIIEKRQSVAFWCNPISGHATLYWYQQILGQGPKLLIQFQNNGVVDDSQLPKDRFSAERLKGVDSTLKIQPAKLEDSAVYLCASSLSLSFNTEAFFGQGTRLTVV.

J is TRBJ1-5 and V is TRBV19, with 8 bases aligning to TRBD1. The CDR3 is 16 amino acids. With 1 base clipped from V and 4 bases from J, the junction kept 6 bases outside the gene matches. The germline V gene encodes CDR1 LNHDA and CDR2 SQIVND (reference sequence). CDR3 region: CASSIGSGTGNQPQHF. The CDR3, as DNA: TGTGCCAGTAGTATAGGGTCCGGGACAGGTAATCAGCCCCAGCATTTT.

The CDR3 loop is CAWSLGRHEKLFF. In DNA form, the CDR3 reads TGTGCCTGGAGTTTGGGGAGGCATGAAAAACTGTTTTTT. The chain has TRBV30 and TRBJ1-4, with no clear D. In germline, CDR1 is GTSNPN, CDR2 SVGIG (reference sequence). The CDR3 spans 13 residues. The ends were cut back, 2 bases at V and 6 bases at J, with 10 bases in the middle. The whole variable domain, remainder taken from reference TRBV30 and TRBJ1-4, is SQTIHQWPATLVQPVGSPLSLECTVEGTSNPNLYWYRQAAGRGLQLLFYSVGIGQISSEVPQNLSASRPQDRQFILSSKKLLLSDSGFYLCAWSLGRHEKLFFGSGTQLSVL.

This chain uses TRBV9 with TRBJ2-2; 12 nucleotides agree with TRBD2. CDR1 SGDLS and CDR2 YYNGEE come from the germline V gene. The CDR3 runs 18 residues. V shed 4 bases and J 4 bases; nucleotides not matched to a gene: 11. The CDR3 is CASSLGLAGGPGTGELFF. The CDR3 DNA reads as TGTGCCAGCAGCCTGGGGCTAGCGGGAGGGCCGGGCACCGGGGAGCTGTTTTTT. The full variable domain, its missing parts supplied by reference TRBV9 and TRBJ2-2, is DSGVTQTPKHLITATGQRVTLRCSPRSGDLSVYWYQQSLDQGLQFLIQYYNGEERAKGNILERFSAQQFPDLHSELNLSSLELGDSALYFCASSLGLAGGPGTGELFFGEGSRLTVL.

Regarding this clone: The sample contains more than one DNA sequence encoding this CDR3. V usage is TRBV7-9 and J usage is TRBJ2-5, with D possibly matching TRBD1 (5 bases). CDR3 length equals 13 residues. The ends were cut back, 5 bases at V and 4 bases at J, with 11 bases in the middle. Germline V gene sequence: CDR1 SEHNR, CDR2 FQNEAQ (reference sequence). The DNA of the CDR3 is TGTGCCAGCAGCCTCAGGGTAGGAGAGACCCAGTACTTC. Its protein product is CASSLRVGETQYF.

This chain links TRBV6-1 with TRBJ1-2, with D hard to call. The V gene's germline CDR1 is MNHNS and CDR2 SASEGT. The V gene lost 3 bases and the J gene lost 8 bases, with 16 bases spanning the gap. The CDR3 is 14 amino acids. The chain's CDR3 is CASSDRTIQRGYTF. The CDR3 DNA reads TGTGCCAGCAGTGACCGGACCATACAAAGGGGCTACACCTTC.

The chain employs TRBV11-2 and TRBJ1-4; the D gene is possibly TRBD1 (6 bases). The CDR3 is 16 amino acids. Trimming cost V 0 bases and J 0 bases, with 8 bases left between them. CDR1 and CDR2 from the germline V gene are SGHAT and FQNNGV. The CDR3 nucleotides read TGTGCCAGCAGCTTAGAAGGGACACCAACTAATGAAAAACTGTTTTTT. Protein sequence: CASSLEGTPTNEKLFF.

In regard to this clone: At the DNA level, this CDR3 is encoded by other sequences in the same sample as well. The CDR3 nucleotides are TGTGCCAGCTCACCGGGGACAGTGAACACTGAAGCTTTCTTT. Its protein product is CASSPGTVNTEAFF. The chain has TRBV18 and TRBJ1-1; 7 positions agree with TRBD1. This CDR3 spans 14 amino acids. Germline V lookup: CDR1 KGHSH, CDR2 LQKENI. After removal of 3 bases from V and 0 bases from J, the junction contained 1 base not matched to a gene.

The V and J genes are TRBV4-3 and TRBJ2-1; D is uncertain. This CDR3 is 15 amino acids long. Germline V CDR1 and CDR2: LGHNA, YSLEER. V dropped 1 base and J dropped 7 bases, with 14 bases sitting between them. CDR3 region: CASSQGAYQANEQFF. Written as DNA, the CDR3 is TGCGCCAGCAGCCAAGGAGCCTATCAGGCTAATGAGCAGTTCTTC.

The chain uses TRBV19 and TRBJ1-4; D remains unclear. The germline gives CDR1 LNHDA, CDR2 SQIVND (reference sequence). V shed 1 base and J shed 0 bases, with 6 bases lying between them. The length of the CDR3 is 15 residues. CDR3: CASSIGGATNEKLFF. CDR3 coding DNA: TGTGCCAGTAGTATAGGCGGGGCAACTAATGAAAAACTGTTTTTT.

V and J are TRBV27 and TRBJ1-2, with TRBD1 matching 7 bases. Germline V gene data show CDR1 as MNHEY and CDR2 as SMNVEV (reference sequence). The length of the CDR3 is 18 residues. Trimming cost V 4 bases and J 13 bases; bases outside gene matches: 27. CDR3 region: CASSSLQGVRDLGSSGTF. The CDR3 DNA reads TGTGCCAGCAGTTCCCTTCAGGGGGTAAGAGATCTAGGCTCCTCGGGCACCTTC.